This T cell receptor (beta chain) was identified in a study of cytomegalovirus exposure and HLA in healthy donors. About the research overall: About 85 million unique TCRs from HLA-typed donors were held in an early release of data.

Primers included in the PCR were 60 Vbeta and 13 Jbeta primers. Sequencing used immunoSEQ multiplex PCR; TCRdb keeps in-frame clones, though not all of them. The sample lists under 200,000 clones, approximately 79% occurring once. Study findings and constraints: The study had only CMV serostatus as immune exposure information.

A note on this clone: As yet, its antigen is unknown.

The source material was PBMCs. This sequence originates from a woman in her twenties or thirties in good health and CMV-seropositive.

CDR3 residues: CAWSPGADGYTF. CDR3 nucleotide sequence: TGTGCCTGGAGCCCCGGTGCGGATGGCTACACCTTC. This sequence joins TRBV30 and TRBJ1-2; D remains ambiguous. Trimming cost V 3 bases and J 6 bases, with 11 bases left between them. The germline gives CDR1 GTSNPN, CDR2 SVGIG (reference sequence). This CDR3 region has 12 residues.